Reported below is one T cell receptor beta chain. Its specificity is not known. Deletions cut 3 bases from V and 4 bases from J, with 12 bases between. The CDR3 consists of 15 residues. The V gene's germline CDR1 is LNHDA and CDR2 SQIVND (reference sequence). This record comes from a study of lymphopenia after photon versus proton radiotherapy. Overall study findings and caveats: Photon-treated patients lost naive T cells and TCR diversity; proton-treated stayed stable. In patients who died, overall survival fell as post-nadir TCR diversity dropped more. Oligoclonal CD8+ Temra expansion after nadir drove photon patients' diversity drop. Better survival with proton therapy was suggested as possible, not demonstrated.

The repertoire was sequenced with immunoSEQ multiplex PCR; TCRdb's copy has only in-frame clones and lacks some. The sample shows around 150,000 clones, about nine tenths of them seen only once. Material: peripheral blood, obtained from a patient treated with photon-based radiotherapy. The genes are TRBV19 and TRBJ2-2, with no clear D. The TCR was taken from a man aged 45-65 years with gastric cancer. The CDR3 spells CASSIRIDGTGELFF. The CDR3 DNA is TGTGCCAGTAGTATTCGGATAGATGGCACCGGGGAGCTGTTTTTT.